These 3 T cell receptor beta chains originate from one sample sequenced in a study of cytomegalovirus exposure and HLA in healthy donors. 13 Jbeta primers and 60 Vbeta primers were used for the PCR. Clones were sequenced by immunoSEQ multiplex PCR, and TCRdb holds only the in-frame ones, with some missing. The sample consists of 200,000 to 250,000 clones, around 83% of them appearing once. The sequenced sample was PBMCs. These TCRs come from a girl aged 5-17 years in good health and CMV-seronegative.

The chain has TRBV5-1 and TRBJ2-5; tentative D call: TRBD1 (5 bases). Trimming cost V 5 bases and J 3 bases, with 8 bases left between them. CDR1 SGHRS and CDR2 YFSETQ come from the germline V gene. The CDR3 covers 12 residues. This CDR3 reads CASRRREETQYF. CDR3 sequence (DNA): TGCGCCAGCAGACGCAGGGAAGAGACCCAGTACTTC.

This clone came up a few times. The chain combines TRBV6-5 with TRBJ2-7, with D possibly being TRBD1 (5 bases). The V gene lost 2 bases and the J gene lost 3 bases, with 8 bases spanning the gap. In germline, CDR1 is MNHEY, CDR2 SVGAGI. The CDR3 spans 13 residues. Written as DNA, the CDR3 is TGTGCCAGCAGTTACGGGGCGCACTACGAGCAGTACTTC. This codes for CASSYGAHYEQYF.

The chain combines TRBV27 with TRBJ1-6; D call uncertain. CDR1 and CDR2 from the germline V gene are MNHEY and SMNVEV (reference sequence). The germline V and J ends were trimmed by 0 bases and 10 bases, with 13 bases remaining between them. This CDR3 is built from 15 residues. CDR3 in DNA: TGTGCCAGCAGTTTATCGTGGCAGGCCAGGTCACCCCTCCACTTT. Residues: CASSLSWQARSPLHF.